This T cell receptor (beta chain) was observed in a study of early T cells in non-severe SARS-CoV-2 infection. Overall study: The authors sequenced bulk RNA from unsorted whole blood, leaving chains unpaired.

This CDR3 contains 15 residues. Germline-derived CDR1 and CDR2 are MNHNS and SASEGT. V was clipped by 3 bases and J by 8 bases, with 16 bases between them. TCRdb called the 5' RACE reads again in MiXCR, with one record for every CDR3 protein. The profile covers roughly 28,000 distinct CDR3 sequences, with about 4.2% appearing a single time and roughly 4% taken by the ten largest. The chain couples TRBV6-1 to TRBJ1-4, with D possibly being TRBD1 (5 bases). Sequenced: whole blood. This TCR came from an adult who was a healthcare worker with PCR-confirmed SARS-CoV-2 infection or an uninfected control (not recorded which). CDR3 sequence (DNA): TGTGCCAGCAGTGACACGGGACGTCCCTTCGAAAAACTGTTTTTT. Translated, it gives CASSDTGRPFEKLFF.